This is a list of T cell receptor beta chains from one sample in a study of cytomegalovirus exposure and HLA in healthy donors. Here immunoSEQ multiplex PCR was the method, and the copy in TCRdb shows in-frame clones only, minus some. The table has about 200,000 clones, 83% seen once. The source material was PBMCs. Source of these receptors: a girl between 10 and 17 years old in good health and CMV-seronegative. The CDR3 runs from the conserved cysteine through the conserved F or W. D genes are given only for firm matches. Rows give clone size only sometimes, using once, few, many, or a class for an expanded clone.

d_call clone_size j_call v_call cdr3_aa cdr3_nt
TRBD2 NA TRBJ2-3 TRBV5-4 CASSLLLAGGPSSTDTQYF TGTGCCAGCAGCTTGCTATTAGCGGGGGGCCCTAGTAGCACAGATACGCAGTATTTT
NA NA TRBJ1-5 TRBV19 CASSLDHLANQPQHF TGTGCCAGTAGCCTTGATCACTTAGCAAATCAGCCCCAGCATTTT
TRBD2 NA TRBJ2-3 TRBV4-2 CASSQGSAGGGTDTQYF TGTGCCAGCAGCCAAGGGTCGGCGGGGGGCGGGACAGATACGCAGTATTTT
TRBD1 NA TRBJ2-7 TRBV9 CASSGTGGEQYF TGTGCCAGCAGCGGGACAGGGGGCGAGCAGTACTTC
NA NA TRBJ1-2 TRBV10-1 CASSESPRAYGYTF TGCGCCAGCAGTGAGTCGCCCCGCGCCTATGGCTACACCTTC
NA NA TRBJ2-5 TRBV19 CASAARGETQYF TGTGCCAGTGCTGCTCGCGGGGAGACCCAGTACTTC
TRBD1 once TRBJ1-5 TRBV9 CASSVGQANQPQHF TGTGCCAGCAGCGTGGGACAGGCCAATCAGCCCCAGCATTTT
NA NA TRBJ2-7 TRBV15 CATSRDGYEQYF TGTGCCACCAGCAGAGATGGTTACGAGCAGTACTTC
NA NA TRBJ1-2 TRBV5-5 CASSLEGGRATYGYTF TGTGCCAGCAGCTTGGAAGGGGGTCGGGCTACGTATGGCTACACCTTC
NA NA TRBJ2-5 TRBV9 CASSVSPSTAQETQYF TGTGCCAGCAGCGTATCACCGTCAACAGCTCAAGAGACCCAGTACTTC
TRBD1 NA TRBJ1-6 TRBV18 CASSPPRTTGDSPLHF TGTGCCAGCTCACCCCCGCGGACTACAGGGGATTCACCCCTCCACTTT
NA NA TRBJ2-1 TRBV2 CASSEEGVAGNEQFF TGTGCCAGCAGTGAAGAGGGGGTTGCCGGCAATGAGCAGTTCTTC
NA NA TRBJ1-4 TRBV6-1 CASSNRQMEKLFF TGTGCCAGCAGTAACCGACAGATGGAAAAACTGTTTTTT
TRBD1 NA TRBJ1-2 TRBV27 CASMGQDYGYTF TGTGCCAGCATGGGACAGGATTATGGCTACACCTTC
NA NA TRBJ2-3 TRBV18 CASSPDYLSTDTQYF TGTGCCAGCTCACCGGACTACCTTAGCACAGATACGCAGTATTTT
NA NA TRBJ2-5 TRBV11-2 CASSLGLIEETQYF TGTGCCAGCAGCTTAGGACTGATAGAAGAGACCCAGTACTTC
NA once TRBJ1-1 TRBV7-2 CASREVAGAEAFF TGTGCCAGCAGGGAAGTTGCGGGAGCCGAGGCTTTCTTT
NA NA TRBJ2-2 TRBV11-2 CASSLARGGELFF TGTGCCAGCAGCTTAGCCAGAGGCGGGGAGCTGTTTTTT
TRBD1 NA TRBJ1-2 TRBV4-1 CASSQDPVTGGTNYGYTF TGCGCCAGCAGCCAAGATCCGGTCACAGGGGGGACGAACTATGGCTACACCTTC
NA NA TRBJ1-3 TRBV9 CASSPDPGHVNTIYF TGTGCCAGCAGCCCAGATCCGGGACACGTAAACACCATATATTTT
TRBD1 NA TRBJ1-6 TRBV19 CASSTGQGQNSPLHF TGTGCCAGTAGTACGGGACAGGGTCAAAATTCACCCCTCCACTTT
TRBD2 NA TRBJ2-2 TRBV28 CASSRGLAGGFAGELFF TGTGCCAGCAGTAGGGGACTAGCGGGAGGGTTCGCCGGGGAGCTGTTTTTT
NA NA TRBJ1-2 TRBV10-3 CAISTRNRQVEDYGYTF TGTGCCATCAGTACTCGCAACCGACAGGTGGAGGACTATGGCTACACCTTC
NA NA TRBJ2-7 TRBV18 CASSPTPTYEQYF TGTGCCAGCTCACCGACTCCGACCTACGAGCAGTACTTC
TRBD2 NA TRBJ2-7 TRBV7-3 CASSLGLAGADEQYF TGTGCCAGCAGCTTGGGACTAGCGGGAGCAGACGAGCAGTACTTC